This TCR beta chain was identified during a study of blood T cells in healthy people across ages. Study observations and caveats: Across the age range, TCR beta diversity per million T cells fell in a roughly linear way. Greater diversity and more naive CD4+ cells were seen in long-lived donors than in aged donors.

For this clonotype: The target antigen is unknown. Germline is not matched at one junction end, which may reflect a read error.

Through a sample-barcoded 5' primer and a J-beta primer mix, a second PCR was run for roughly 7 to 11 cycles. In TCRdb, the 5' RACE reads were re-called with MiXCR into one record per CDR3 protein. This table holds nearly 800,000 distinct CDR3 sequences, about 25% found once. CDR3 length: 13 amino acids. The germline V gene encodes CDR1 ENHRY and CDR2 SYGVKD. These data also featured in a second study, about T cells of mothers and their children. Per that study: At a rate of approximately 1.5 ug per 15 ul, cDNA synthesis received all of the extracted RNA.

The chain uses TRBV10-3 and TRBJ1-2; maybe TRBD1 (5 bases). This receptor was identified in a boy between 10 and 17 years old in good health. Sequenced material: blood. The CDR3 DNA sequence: TGTGCCATCAATGAGGTGGCAGGGCATGGCTACACCTTC. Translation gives CAINEVAGHGYTF.